This TCR beta chain was profiled in a study of cytomegalovirus exposure and HLA in healthy donors. Findings of the study overall: Later analysis demonstrated an association between a missense DCLRE1C variant and TCR beta V- and J-gene trimming.

Regarding this clone: Its antigen is still unknown.

Trimming cost V 1 base and J 4 bases, with 6 bases left between them. The CDR3 covers 13 residues. Germline V gene sequence: CDR1 SGHTA, CDR2 FQGTGA. Unrecorded immune exposure was likely among donors, who were nominally healthy when sampled. PCR used 60 Vbeta primers and 13 Jbeta primers. Using immunoSEQ multiplex PCR, the repertoire was profiled, and TCRdb retains in-frame clones only, with some absent. Of 130,000 to 150,000 clones listed, over 65% are singletons. V and J are TRBV7-3 and TRBJ2-3; D gene uncertain. Input material: PBMCs. The clonotype originates from a female donor in good health and CMV-seronegative. The CDR3 reads CASSLSGADTQYF. CDR3 nucleotide sequence: TGTGCCAGCAGCTTAAGTGGAGCAGATACGCAGTATTTT.